This TCR beta chain was obtained from a study of graft-versus-host responses after intestinal transplantation. This CDR3 region has 14 residues. Trimming removed 0 bases at V and 10 bases at J, with 13 bases between. Looked up from germline, CDR1 is LGHNA and CDR2 is YSLEER. Some clones are missing from TCRdb's copy, which holds only in-frame ones; the method was immunoSEQ multiplex PCR. The sample carries under 100,000 clones, 94% recorded once. About this clone itself: Antigen: not known.

The TCR was taken from a human donor who was the organ donor for an intestinal transplant. The chain couples TRBV4-3 to TRBJ2-1; D is possibly TRBD1 (5 bases). Source: unstimulated CD4+ T cells sorted from spleen or lymph node cells, taken before transplant. For the CDR3, the DNA is TGCGCCAGCAGCCAAGATCTCCAACCAGGGGAGCAGTTCTTC. Translated, it gives CASSQDLQPGEQFF.